This paragraph reports one T cell receptor beta chain. In germline, CDR1 is SGHRS, CDR2 YFSETQ. Trimming took 4 bases from V and 7 from J; bases not matched to a gene: 13. The CDR3 contains 16 residues. These data are taken from a study of shared clonotypes between healthy human individuals. Clones were sequenced by immunoSEQ multiplex PCR, and TCRdb holds only the in-frame ones, with some missing. The sample holds over 1.4 million clones, over 95% seen once. This clonotype originated in a man aged 25-40 years in good health. The rearrangement uses TRBV5-1 and TRBJ1-4, with 7 bases identical to TRBD1. Input material: naive CD4+ T cells sorted from blood. Subset indicated: CD45RA+ positively selected. The CDR3: CASSPNPTGPAEKLFF. The CDR3 DNA follows: TGCGCCAGCAGCCCAAACCCGACAGGGCCGGCTGAAAAACTGTTTTTT.